The T cell receptor (beta chain) under discussion was sequenced for a study of blood T cell repertoires in COVID-19. Sequencing used immunoSEQ multiplex PCR; TCRdb keeps in-frame clones, though not all of them. The table includes around 440,000 clones, 88% detected once. The source material was peripheral blood. The TCR comes from a woman in her 50s with COVID-19, enrolled during active disease.

The CDR3 reads CASSQGTGRNEQYF. CDR3 bases: TGTGCCAGCAGCCAAGGGACAGGGAGGAACGAGCAGTACTTC. The V and J genes are TRBV4-2 and TRBJ2-7; the match to TRBD1 covers 8 bases. This CDR3 region has 14 residues. Unmatched junction bases numbered 4, after V lost 1 base and J lost 5 bases. CDR1 and CDR2 from the germline V gene are LGHNA and YNFKEQ.